Listed below are T cell receptor beta chains from one sample, sequenced in a study of T-cell reconstitution after alpha-beta-depleted transplantation in children. TCRdb reanalysed the PCR reads using MiXCR and keeps one entry per CDR3 protein. The repertoire holds hundreds of thousands of distinct CDR3 sequences, with 16% as singletons. Sequences were derived from PBMCs, mostly from graft donor cells, sampled 360 days after TCRalphabeta/CD19-depleted stem cell transplant. The source of these receptors is a male patient under 10 years old who had a stem cell transplant for acute lymphoblastic leukemia, so the T cells may come from the graft donor. The CDR3 runs from the conserved cysteine through the conserved F or W. A D gene is named only where the DNA matches it firmly. A clone size is listed for some rows: how often the clone was seen (once, few, many), or a class if it is expanded.

TRBD1 | - | TRBJ2-1 | TRBV10-3 | TGTGCCATCAGTGCAACAGGGGTCAATGAGCAGTTCTTC | CAISATGVNEQFF
- | - | TRBJ1-1 | TRBV4-3 | TGCGCCAGCAGCCTCAAGTGGGGGATGAACACTGAAGCTTTCTTT | CASSLKWGMNTEAFF
- | - | TRBJ1-5 | TRBV20-1 | TGCAGTGCTAGAGGAGACAGGAGCAATCAGCCCCAGCATTTT | CSARGDRSNQPQHF
- | few | TRBJ1-1 | TRBV25-1 | TGTGCCAGCAGTGCACTTGGCGTCGCGATGACTGAAGCTTTCTTT | CASSALGVAMTEAFF
- | few | TRBJ2-3 | TRBV29-1 | TGCAGCGTTTTGAACCCTGGGACAGATACGCAGTATTTT | CSVLNPGTDTQYF
- | many | TRBJ2-1 | TRBV6-2/TRBV6-3 | TGTGCCAGCAGTTACTTTGCGCGGTACCTTAACACCTACAATGAGCAGTTCTTC | CASSYFARYLNTYNEQFF
TRBD1 | many | TRBJ1-2 | TRBV28 | TGTGCCAGCAGCCCGGGACAGAACTATGGCTACACCTTC | CASSPGQNYGYTF
- | - | TRBJ1-2 | TRBV9 | TGTGCCAGCTCCCTGGGGGGAGGAGATTATGGCTACACCTTC | CASSLGGGDYGYTF
- | few | TRBJ2-6 | TRBV18 | TGTGCCAGCTCACCACGGCCCAGGGCCTCTGGGGCCAACGTCCTGACTTTC | CASSPRPRASGANVLTF
- | - | TRBJ1-5 | TRBV7-7 | TGTGCTAGCAGCTTAGAAGGGAAGGGGCCCTCCTTCAATCAGCCCCAGCATTTT | CASSLEGKGPSFNQPQHF
- | - | TRBJ2-3 | TRBV14 | TGTGCCAGCAGCCTAGGGTACGTGAAGGCAAACTCGATCACAGATACGCAGTATTTT | CASSLGYVKANSITDTQYF
TRBD1 | - | TRBJ1-1 | TRBV28 | TGTGCCAGCAGGCCCCGGACAGGGGCCAATGAAGCTTTCTTT | CASRPRTGANEAFF
TRBD2 | many | TRBJ2-1 | TRBV6-2/TRBV6-3 | TGTGCCAGCGGACTAGCGGGAGGATCAAGGCATGAGCAGTTCTTC | CASGLAGGSRHEQFF
- | - | TRBJ2-1 | TRBV11-2 | TGTGCCAGCAGTCCTGAGCGGGCCTACAATGAGCAGTTCTTC | CASSPERAYNEQFF
TRBD1 | - | TRBJ2-3 | TRBV7-9 | TGTGCCAGCAGCTCGACAGGGGCATGGGGCACAGATACGCAGTATTTT | CASSSTGAWGTDTQYF
- | - | TRBJ2-1 | TRBV9 | TGTGCCAGCAGCGTAGCGGGACTTAGATACAATGAGCAGTTCTTC | CASSVAGLRYNEQFF
- | - | TRBJ2-3 | TRBV20-1 | TGCAGTGCTAGACACAGTAATACAGATACGCAGTATTTT | CSARHSNTDTQYF
- | few | TRBJ2-3 | TRBV15 | TGTGCCACCAGCAGTACCCCTCGCGGGGATACGCAGTATTTT | CATSSTPRGDTQYF
- | - | TRBJ2-5 | TRBV4-2 | TGTGCCAGCAGCCAAGGGGGCTCGGGGGAGACCCAGTACTTC | CASSQGGSGETQYF
- | many | TRBJ1-2 | TRBV5-5 | TGTGCCAGCAGCTCCCTCGTCGCTTGGGTTCCTGTCAACTATGGCTACACCTTC | CASSSLVAWVPVNYGYTF
TRBD2 | - | TRBJ2-1 | TRBV29-1 | TGCAGCGTGGACACCTATGGGGGAGGGGCCTACAATGAGCAGTTCTTC | CSVDTYGGGAYNEQFF
- | - | TRBJ2-7 | TRBV7-2 | TGTGCCAGCAGCTTTGACATTAGCCCCTCTTACTACTACGAGCAGTACTTC | CASSFDISPSYYYEQYF
- | many | TRBJ2-1 | TRBV5-5 | TGTGCCAGCAGTACGGGGACTCGCCTTTTGTTCTTC | CASSTGTRLLFF
- | few | TRBJ2-7 | TRBV4-3 | TGCGCCAGCAGCCAAGCTGACAATTACGAGCAGTACTTC | CASSQADNYEQYF
TRBD2 | many | TRBJ2-7 | TRBV20-1 | TGCAGTGCCCGGACTAGTTTTTACGAGCAGTACTTC | CSARTSFYEQYF
- | few | TRBJ2-2 | TRBV5-1 | TGCGCCAGCAGCTTGGCGGTCCCCGGGGAGCTGTTTTTT | CASSLAVPGELFF
- | few | TRBJ2-7 | TRBV10-3 | TGTGCCATCAGTGAGACCTTCTTATACTCCTACGAGCAGTACTTC | CAISETFLYSYEQYF
TRBD1 | few | TRBJ2-1 | TRBV4-3 | TGCGCCAGCAGCTTTATCCGGGACAGCTACAATGAGCAGTTCTTC | CASSFIRDSYNEQFF
- | few | TRBJ1-3 | TRBV28 | TGTGCCAGCAGCCGGTCCGGAAACACCATATATTTT | CASSRSGNTIYF
TRBD2 | few | TRBJ2-7 | TRBV20-1 | TGCAGTGCTAGACTAGCGGACTACTACGAGCAGTACTTC | CSARLADYYEQYF
- | - | TRBJ1-2 | TRBV5-1 | TGCGCCAGCAGCCCGGAGGGGTTTGCTGGCTACACCTTC | CASSPEGFAGYTF
- | - | TRBJ2-1 | TRBV29-1 | TGCAGCGTTGAAGATCCGGGGAGTGAGCAGTTCTTC | CSVEDPGSEQFF